Below, 30 T cell receptor beta chains from the same sample are listed, as sequenced in a study of PD-1 blockade in mismatch repair-deficient tumors. Sequencing used immunoSEQ multiplex PCR; TCRdb keeps in-frame clones, though not all of them. The sample lists approximately 110,000 clones; more than 60% were seen once. This material consisted of peripheral blood, taken roughly 60 weeks after starting pembrolizumab. Receptors were obtained from an adult with mismatch repair-deficient cancer.

The gene calls are TRBV19 and TRBJ2-7, with TRBD2 matching over 8 bases. The CDR3 loop spans 14 amino acids. The V gene end was trimmed by 5 bases and the J gene end by 4 bases; junction bases not matched to a gene: 7. Germline V lookup: CDR1 LNHDA, CDR2 SQIVND (reference sequence). The CDR3: CASSPLREVYEQYF. The CDR3 DNA reads as TGTGCCAGTAGTCCCCTGCGGGAGGTTTACGAGCAGTACTTC.

V is TRBV9 and J is TRBJ2-5; TRBD2 is a possible D gene (6 bases). The V gene lost 1 base and the J gene lost 1 base, with 17 bases spanning the gap. Germline V gives CDR1 SGDLS, CDR2 YYNGEE. This CDR3 has 17 residues. The CDR3: CASSVYSGPRSQETQYF. The CDR3 coding sequence is TGTGCCAGCAGCGTATATAGCGGTCCAAGGAGCCAAGAGACCCAGTACTTC. Drawing the rest from reference TRBV9 and TRBJ2-5, the complete variable domain is DSGVTQTPKHLITATGQRVTLRCSPRSGDLSVYWYQQSLDQGLQFLIQYYNGEERAKGNILERFSAQQFPDLHSELNLSSLELGDSALYFCASSVYSGPRSQETQYFGPGTRLLVL.

For the CDR3, the DNA is TGTGCCAGCTCAGCCACTAGGACCGCGGCTGGAAACACCATATATTTT. This translates into CASSATRTAAGNTIYF. This chain links TRBV18 with TRBJ1-3; D gene uncertain. Per the germline V gene, CDR1 is KGHSH and CDR2 is LQKENI. The CDR3 is 16 residues long. V was pared by 5 bases and J by 2 bases, with 16 bases between.

This rearrangement joins TRBV30 to TRBJ2-1; 8 bases fit TRBD2. The CDR3 covers 15 residues. Germline V lookup: CDR1 GTSNPN, CDR2 SVGIG (reference sequence). V lost 2 bases, J lost 4 bases, and 7 bases stayed unmatched. CDR3 region: CAWSHKGGGYNEQFF. CDR3 nucleotide sequence: TGTGCCTGGAGTCACAAGGGCGGGGGGTACAATGAGCAGTTCTTC. Drawing the rest from reference TRBV30 and TRBJ2-1, the complete variable domain is SQTIHQWPATLVQPVGSPLSLECTVEGTSNPNLYWYRQAAGRGLQLLFYSVGIGQISSEVPQNLSASRPQDRQFILSSKKLLLSDSGFYLCAWSHKGGGYNEQFFGPGTRLTVL.

CDR3 sequence: CASSVSGRAKVGNEQFF. CDR3 nucleotide sequence: TGTGCCAGCAGTGTTAGCGGGAGGGCCAAGGTCGGGAATGAGCAGTTCTTC. The J gene is TRBJ2-1, the V gene TRBV2; TRBD2 aligns across 11 bases. V shed 4 bases, J shed 7 bases, and the junction held 12 bases outside the gene matches. CDR3 length equals 17 residues. The germline V gene has CDR1 SNHLY and CDR2 FYNNEI.

The gene calls are TRBV6-6 and TRBJ2-7; D perhaps matches TRBD2 (5 bases). V dropped 5 bases and J dropped 0 bases, with 14 bases sitting between them. Per the germline V gene, CDR1 is MNHNY and CDR2 is SVGAGI (reference sequence). The CDR3 totals 15 residues. The CDR3 coding sequence is TGTGCCAGCAGTCAGGAGGTGGGGAGCTCCTACGAGCAGTACTTC. It yields the protein CASSQEVGSSYEQYF.

The rearrangement links TRBV7-2 to TRBJ2-5; maybe TRBD1 (6 bases). Germline values: CDR1 SGHTA, CDR2 FQGNSA. The V and J ends lost 3 bases and 1 base respectively, with 15 bases between them. The CDR3 covers 16 residues. The CDR3 region has the DNA TGTGCCAGCAGCTTGAACCAAAGGGGGAGCCAAGAGACCCAGTACTTC. Protein sequence: CASSLNQRGSQETQYF.

J is TRBJ1-2 and V is TRBV28; the match to TRBD1 covers 12 bases. Trimming at V came to 6 bases and at J to 7 bases, leaving 6 bases not matched to a gene. The CDR3 has 14 amino acids. Per the germline V gene, CDR1 is MDHEN and CDR2 is SYDVKM. The CDR3 sequence: CASSVGTGGIGYTF. DNA of the CDR3: TGTGCCAGCAGCGTCGGGACAGGGGGCATTGGCTACACCTTC.

This chain connects TRBV28 to TRBJ2-1; D uncertain. The CDR3 loop spans 11 amino acids. Germline-derived CDR1 and CDR2 are MDHEN and SYDVKM. V was pared by 5 bases and J by 4 bases, with 3 bases between. DNA for the CDR3: TGTGCCAGCAGTGCATACAATGAGCAGTTCTTC. As protein: CASSAYNEQFF.

The V and J genes are TRBV21-1 and TRBJ2-7; the table's D call of TRBD1 was not tested on the DNA. TRBV21-1 is shown as a pseudogene. The CDR3 spans 16 residues. CDR3 nucleotides: TGTGCCAGCAGCAAGCAAACAGGGTGGAGTTCCTACGAGCAGTACTTC. It translates to CASSKQTGWSSYEQYF.

V usage is TRBV19 and J usage is TRBJ1-2, with 7 nucleotides matching TRBD1. V shed 10 bases and J 5 bases; nucleotides not matched to a gene: 10. Germline CDR1 LNHDA, CDR2 SQIVND (reference sequence). The CDR3 length is 13 residues. CDR3 amino acids: CATEPTGRYGYTF. DNA of the CDR3: TGTGCCACCGAACCGACAGGGAGGTATGGCTACACCTTC.

The chain has TRBV6-1 and TRBJ2-2; 10 nucleotides align to TRBD2. V gave up 8 bases and J gave up 1 base; unmatched junction bases: 4. This CDR3 region has 15 residues. From germline, CDR1 is MNHNS and CDR2 SASEGT. The CDR3 region has the DNA TGTGCCAGCGTGAGGACTAGCGGGAACACCGGGGAGCTGTTTTTT. Its translation: CASVRTSGNTGELFF.

This clone was found a few times. DNA of the CDR3: TGTGCCAGCAGTACCCGGACAGGGTGGGACGGGGAGCTGTTTTTT. Protein: CASSTRTGWDGELFF. This chain connects TRBV28 to TRBJ2-2, with TRBD1 matching over 8 bases. Germline V CDR1 and CDR2: MDHEN, SYDVKM. CDR3 length equals 15 residues. J gave up 7 bases and V 5 bases, and 9 bases lay outside the gene matches.

The rearrangement links TRBV19 to TRBJ2-7; tentative D call: TRBD2 (6 bases). V was trimmed by 10 bases and J by 3 bases, leaving 16 bases between them. CDR1 and CDR2 from the germline V gene are LNHDA and SQIVND (reference sequence). CDR3 length equals 13 residues. The chain's CDR3 is CATSAGLHYEQYF. The CDR3 region has the DNA TGTGCCACCTCCGCGGGACTCCACTACGAGCAGTACTTC. The full variable domain, with the rest looked up from reference TRBV19 and TRBJ2-7, is DGGITQSPKYLFRKEGQNVTLSCEQNLNHDAMYWYRQDPGQGLRLIYYSQIVNDFQKGDIAEGYSVSREKKESFPLTVTSAQKNPTAFYLCATSAGLHYEQYFGPGTRLTVT.

The chain carries TRBV27 and TRBJ1-3; D is possibly TRBD1 (5 bases). Germline CDR1 MNHEY, CDR2 SMNVEV (reference sequence). The CDR3 length is 16 residues. Trimming took 5 bases from V and 0 from J, leaving 14 bases between them. The DNA for the CDR3 is TGTGCCAGCAGTCTCAGGGTAGGGATCTCTGGAAACACCATATATTTT. Its protein product is CASSLRVGISGNTIYF.

The chain is built from TRBV19 and TRBJ2-2; TRBD2 matches 8 bases. Trimming at V came to 6 bases and at J to 4 bases, leaving 10 bases not matched to a gene. Germline values: CDR1 LNHDA, CDR2 SQIVND (reference sequence). CDR3 length: 16 amino acids. The CDR3 DNA is TGTGCCAGTAGACAACCCTCCGGGACTAGCACCGGGGAGCTGTTTTTT. Amino acid sequence: CASRQPSGTSTGELFF.

This chain links TRBV7-9 with TRBJ1-1, with D perhaps matching TRBD1 (6 bases). The CDR3 runs to 13 residues. Germline lookup yields CDR1 SEHNR and CDR2 FQNEAQ (reference sequence). Trimming stripped 5 bases from V and 4 bases from J, with 11 bases between. CDR3 in amino acids: CASSLDSTTEAFF. The CDR3, as DNA: TGTGCCAGCAGCCTGGACAGCACCACTGAAGCTTTCTTT.

The J gene is TRBJ1-1, the V gene TRBV9; D gene unclear. V shed 1 base and J shed 1 base, with 8 bases lying between them. The CDR3 totals 14 residues. CDR1 and CDR2 from the germline V gene are SGDLS and YYNGEE. The CDR3 region is CASSVFAQNTEAFF. The CDR3 region has the DNA TGTGCCAGCAGCGTATTTGCCCAGAACACTGAAGCTTTCTTT.

The count of this clone is one. This rearrangement joins TRBV27 to TRBJ1-2, with D uncertain. With 1 base removed from V and 8 bases from J, the gap between germline ends came to 14 bases. This CDR3 has 14 residues. Per germline, CDR1 MNHEY and CDR2 SMNVEV (reference sequence). For the CDR3, the DNA is TGTGCCAGCAGTTTATTCGACGGACGAGGAGGCTACACCTTC. Translation: CASSLFDGRGGYTF.

The CDR3 loop is CASSTHQGSSGANVLTF. CDR3 nucleotide sequence: TGTGCCAGCAGCACCCACCAGGGGAGCTCTGGGGCCAACGTCCTGACTTTC. The chain couples TRBV7-2 to TRBJ2-6; weak D call: TRBD1 (6 bases). The germline V gene has CDR1 SGHTA and CDR2 FQGNSA. The CDR3 runs 17 residues. V dropped 5 bases and J dropped 0 bases, with 14 bases sitting between them.

The rearrangement uses TRBV6-6 and TRBJ1-2; possibly TRBD1 for D (5 bases). Germline V gene sequence: CDR1 MNHNY, CDR2 SVGAGI (reference sequence). V was clipped by 7 bases and J by 4 bases, with 16 bases between them. This CDR3 has 14 residues. The CDR3 sequence is CASTKTSGTYGYTF. The CDR3 nucleotides read TGTGCCAGCACCAAAACCTCAGGGACCTATGGCTACACCTTC.

The rearrangement uses TRBV18 and TRBJ2-7; 14 nucleotides line up with TRBD2. Trimming took 3 bases from V and 4 from J; bases not matched to a gene: 5. Germline V CDR1 and CDR2: KGHSH, LQKENI. The length of the CDR3 is 16 residues. CDR3 DNA sequence: TGTGCCAGCTCACCGGGACTAGCGGGAGTGTCTTACGAGCAGTACTTC. Translated, it gives CASSPGLAGVSYEQYF.

The rearrangement uses TRBV7-6 and TRBJ2-5; 8 positions agree with TRBD2. This CDR3 contains 15 residues. V was clipped by 2 bases and J by 5 bases; unmatched bases: 7. Germline lookup yields CDR1 SGHVS and CDR2 FNYEAQ. Written as DNA, the CDR3 is TGTGCCAGCAGCTTAATGGCGGGGGGCGGGGAGACCCAGTACTTC. Residues: CASSLMAGGGETQYF.

This clone was seen a single time. A junction end diverges from the germline sequence, so it may reflect a read error. V usage is TRBV7-7 and J usage is TRBJ2-5; D unclear. The CDR3 extends over 13 amino acids. The germline V gene has CDR1 SSHAT and CDR2 FNYEAQ (reference sequence). The CDR3: CASSLELVGTQYF. CDR3 bases: TGTGCTAGCAGCTTAGAGTTGGTGGGAACCCAGTACTTC.

The count of this clone is one. The rearrangement links TRBV19 to TRBJ2-7; 10 bases match TRBD1. Trimming took 5 bases from V and 4 from J; bases not matched to a gene: 5. Germline CDR1 and CDR2: LNHDA and SQIVND (reference sequence). CDR3 length: 14 residues. As DNA, the CDR3 is TGTGCCAGTAGTCTACGGACAGGGGGATACGAGCAGTACTTC. As protein: CASSLRTGGYEQYF.

V is TRBV7-3 and J is TRBJ2-2; D not resolved. V was clipped by 0 bases and J by 0 bases, with 8 bases between them. The CDR3 is 16 residues long. Germline V gene data show CDR1 as SGHTA and CDR2 as FQGTGA. The CDR3, as DNA: TGTGCCAGCAGCTTAACTGCCAGAACGAACACCGGGGAGCTGTTTTTT. Its translation is CASSLTARTNTGELFF.

The sample holds a few counts of this clone. The chain combines TRBV18 with TRBJ1-2; 7 bases fit TRBD1. V lost 3 bases to trimming and J lost 1 base; unmatched junction nucleotides: 5. The CDR3 is made up of 15 amino acids. CDR1 is KGHSH and CDR2 is LQKENI in the germline V gene. The CDR3 nucleotides read TGTGCCAGCTCACCCCCCTGGGACAGTAACTATGGCTACACCTTC. Encoded protein: CASSPPWDSNYGYTF.

This clone has a single count. The V and J genes are TRBV5-1 and TRBJ1-4; 10 nucleotides agree with TRBD1. Trimming took 4 bases from V and 0 from J; bases not matched to a gene: 6. Germline loops: CDR1 SGHRS, CDR2 YFSETQ. The CDR3 extends over 17 amino acids. The CDR3, as DNA: TGCGCCAGCAGCCCGGGGACAGGGGTTGCAACTAATGAAAAACTGTTTTTT. Residues: CASSPGTGVATNEKLFF.

The chain employs TRBV7-9 and TRBJ1-2; 7 bases agree with TRBD1. V shed 5 bases and J 7 bases; nucleotides not matched to a gene: 7. The germline CDR1 and CDR2 sequences are SEHNR and FQNEAQ (reference sequence). This CDR3 comprises 13 residues. The CDR3 loop reads CASSAGQQLGYTF. CDR3 nucleotides: TGTGCCAGCAGCGCGGGACAGCAGCTTGGCTACACCTTC.

The chain carries TRBV29-1 and TRBJ2-3; 7 bases align to TRBD2. The ends lost 3 bases at V and 4 bases at J; junction bases unmatched: 10. From germline, CDR1 is SQVTM and CDR2 ANQGSEA. The CDR3 runs to 15 residues. The CDR3 nucleotides read TGCAGCGTTGATAGGGAGGGGTTAGAAGCAGATACGCAGTATTTT. Translated: CSVDREGLEADTQYF.